The 5 T cell receptor beta chains below come from one sample, sequenced in a study of T cells in Graves' hyperthyroidism and ophthalmopathy. Amplification yielded TCR beta CDR3 regions, with RNA transcripts as the source. A set of HTBI primers served as the primers for a first-round RT-PCR of the TCR CDR3. TCRdb passed the multiplex PCR reads through MiXCR, listing each CDR3 protein once. Here the sample spans fewer than 500,000 distinct CDR3 sequences, approximately 15% being singletons. The sample was blood. These receptor sequences come from a woman aged 30 to 39 with Graves' ophthalmopathy.

Remarks on this clonotype: A much larger clone sits a single nucleotide away, making a read error possible. The chain combines TRBV5-1 with TRBJ2-7; possibly TRBD1 for D (6 bases). This CDR3 is 13 amino acids long. In germline, CDR1 is SGHRS, CDR2 YFSETQ. In nucleotides, the CDR3 is TGCGTCAGCATCACCCAGGGGCGGTACGAGCAGTACTTC. Amino acid sequence: CVSITQGRYEQYF.

This clonotype was found many times. DNA of the CDR3: TGCAGTGCTAGCCAAGCCGGGACTAGCGGGTCACTAAGGGGGACCCAGTACTTC. It specifies CSASQAGTSGSLRGTQYF. This rearrangement joins TRBV20-1 to TRBJ2-5; 12 bases are a match to TRBD2. Germline lookup yields CDR1 DFQATT and CDR2 SNEGSKA (reference sequence). Losses at the gene ends were 3 bases for V and 7 bases for J; bases not matched to a gene: 18. The CDR3 has 18 residues.

In its sample, this clonotype was seen a few times. The chain links TRBV5-1 to TRBJ1-4; D ambiguous. Trimming stripped 4 bases from V and 5 bases from J, with 12 bases between. Germline CDR1 and CDR2: SGHRS and YFSETQ. The CDR3 is 14 residues long. The CDR3 here is CASSQDISNEKLFF. The CDR3 DNA reads as TGCGCCAGCAGCCAGGATATCTCAAATGAAAAACTGTTTTTT.

This clonotype was recorded at least ten times. This chain joins TRBV13 and TRBJ2-7, with TRBD2 as a possible D gene (6 bases). Germline V gives CDR1 PRHDT, CDR2 FYEKMQ (reference sequence). The V gene lost 9 bases and the J gene lost 7 bases, with 16 bases spanning the gap. This CDR3 comprises 12 residues. CDR3 bases: TGTGCCAGTAAAGGGACTTTTGGGGAGCAGTACTTC. Its protein is CASKGTFGEQYF.

The V gene is TRBV19, the J gene TRBJ1-5, with 7 bases that match TRBD1. Trimming removed 1 base from V and 12 bases from J; junction bases left unmatched: 3. Germline V CDR1 and CDR2: LNHDA, SQIVND (reference sequence). This CDR3 is 12 amino acids long. DNA of the CDR3: TGTGCCAGTAGTATAGGGGGACAGATCCAGCATTTT. This translates into CASSIGGQIQHF.